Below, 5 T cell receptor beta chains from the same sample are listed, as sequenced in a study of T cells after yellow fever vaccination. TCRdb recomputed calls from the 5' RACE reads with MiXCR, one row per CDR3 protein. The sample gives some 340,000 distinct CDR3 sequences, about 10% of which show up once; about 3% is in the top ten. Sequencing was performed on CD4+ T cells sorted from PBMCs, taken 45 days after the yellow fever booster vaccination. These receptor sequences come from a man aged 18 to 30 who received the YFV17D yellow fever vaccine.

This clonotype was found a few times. The CDR3 nucleotides read TGCAGTGCTGCGCCCACTTCGGGAGGCTACACCTTC. Residues: CSAAPTSGGYTF. The V and J genes are TRBV20-1 and TRBJ1-2; D not resolved. CDR3 length equals 12 residues. The V gene's germline CDR1 is DFQATT and CDR2 SNEGSKA (reference sequence). Trimming took off 5 bases at V and 8 bases at J, with 15 bases between the two ends.

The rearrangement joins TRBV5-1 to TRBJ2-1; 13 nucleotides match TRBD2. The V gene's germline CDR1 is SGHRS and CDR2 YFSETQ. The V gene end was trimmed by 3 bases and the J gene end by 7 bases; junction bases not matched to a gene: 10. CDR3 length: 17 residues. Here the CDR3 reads CASSWPPGLAGLNEQFF. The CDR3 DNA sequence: TGCGCCAGCAGCTGGCCGCCGGGACTAGCGGGGTTAAATGAGCAGTTCTTC.

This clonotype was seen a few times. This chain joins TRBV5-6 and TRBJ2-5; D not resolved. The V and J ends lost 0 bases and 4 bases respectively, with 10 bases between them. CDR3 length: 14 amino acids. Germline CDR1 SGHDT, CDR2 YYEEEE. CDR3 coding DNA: TGTGCCAGCAGCTTGGCCAGGTCCCGAGAGACCCAGTACTTC. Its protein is CASSLARSRETQYF.

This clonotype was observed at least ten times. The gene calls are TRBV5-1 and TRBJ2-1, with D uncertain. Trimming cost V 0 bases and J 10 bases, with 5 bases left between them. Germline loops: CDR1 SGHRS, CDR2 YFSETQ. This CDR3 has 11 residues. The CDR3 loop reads CASSLVLEQFF. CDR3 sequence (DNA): TGCGCCAGCAGCTTGGTGCTCGAGCAGTTCTTC.

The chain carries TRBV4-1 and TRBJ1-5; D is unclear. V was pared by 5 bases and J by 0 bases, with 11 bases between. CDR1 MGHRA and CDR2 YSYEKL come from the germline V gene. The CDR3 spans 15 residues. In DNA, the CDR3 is TGCGCCAGCAGCGAAGGCTCCACTAGCAATCAGCCCCAGCATTTT. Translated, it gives CASSEGSTSNQPQHF.